These T cell receptor beta chains were read from a single sample in a study of OX40 agonist ivuxolimab in advanced cancers. Clones were sequenced by immunoSEQ multiplex PCR, and TCRdb holds only the in-frame ones, with some missing. Here the sample spans several thousand clones, 70% being singletons. Source: CD4+ or CD8+ T cells sorted from blood, taken in a trial of the OX40 agonist ivuxolimab. These receptors were collected from an adult with an advanced solid tumor such as melanoma, head and neck, liver or kidney cancer. Both conserved end residues are part of each CDR3. D genes are given only for firm matches. Size is omitted from some rows. Given values are once, few, many or a class for expanded clones.

j_call,d_call,v_call,clone_size,cdr3_nt,cdr3_aa
TRBJ2-3,TRBD2,TRBV7-2,.,TGTGCCAGCAGCCATAGCGGGGGGGCGGGAGATACGCAGTATTTT,CASSHSGGAGDTQYF
TRBJ2-1,TRBD1,TRBV5-1,.,TGCGCCAGCAGGGCCGGGACAGGATACAATGATGGGCAGTTCTTC,CASRAGTGYNDGQFF
TRBJ1-1,.,TRBV6-5,few,TGTGCCAGCAGTCCGGCATGGGGGGAGGCTTTCTTT,CASSPAWGEAFF
TRBJ2-7,TRBD1,TRBV7-9,medium-sized,TGTGCCAGCAGCCCCCGGGACAGACGTATCTACGAGCAGTACTTC,CASSPRDRRIYEQYF
TRBJ2-7,.,TRBV11-2,once,TGTGCCAGCAGCTTACCAGGTACCCTCTACGAGCAGTACTTC,CASSLPGTLYEQYF
TRBJ2-5,TRBD1,TRBV7-9,.,TGTGCCAGCAGCCCTAGGACAGGCGGGTTTCAAGAGACCCAGTACTTC,CASSPRTGGFQETQYF
TRBJ2-7,.,TRBV7-8,.,TGTGCCAGCAGCTTAGAGGGCAGCACCTACGAGCAGTACTTC,CASSLEGSTYEQYF
TRBJ1-1,.,TRBV9,.,TGTGCCAGCAGCGTACACGAAGGTACTGAAGCTTTCTTT,CASSVHEGTEAFF
TRBJ2-1,.,TRBV4-1,.,TGCGCCAGCAGCCATGGGACCCCGGGGGTTCAAGGCAATGAGCAGTTCTTC,CASSHGTPGVQGNEQFF
TRBJ2-7,.,TRBV6-5,.,TGTGCCAGCAGTTATGGCCGATTGTACGAGCAGTACTTC,CASSYGRLYEQYF
TRBJ1-1,.,TRBV7-2,.,TGTGCCAGCAGCCCCCACCTCCCGTACTACATGAACACTGAAGCTTTCTTT,CASSPHLPYYMNTEAFF
TRBJ2-5,TRBD1,TRBV6-5,few,TGTGCCAGCAGTTTCGGACAGGGGGCACGGAAAGAGACCCAGTACTTC,CASSFGQGARKETQYF
TRBJ1-3,.,TRBV5-6,few,TGTGCCAGCAGCTTGACAGGAAGGCTTGGAAACACCATATATTTT,CASSLTGRLGNTIYF
TRBJ2-2,.,TRBV7-2,.,TGTGCCAGCAGCTTAGACAGGGGAGGTACCGGGGAGCTGTTTTTT,CASSLDRGGTGELFF
TRBJ1-2,.,TRBV7-2,.,TGTGCCAGCACCACGGACGGGGCAAACTATGGCTACACCTTC,CASTTDGANYGYTF
TRBJ2-4,.,TRBV14,.,TGTGCCAGCAGCCAAGAAGAAAAAGCCAAAAACATTCAGTACTTC,CASSQEEKAKNIQYF
TRBJ2-7,.,TRBV7-8,.,TGTGCCAGCACACCCGGGGGACCGAACGAGCAGTACTTC,CASTPGGPNEQYF
TRBJ2-1,TRBD2,TRBV27,.,TGTGCCAGCAGTTCCTGGACTAGCGGGGCGGGTAATGAGCAGTTCTTC,CASSSWTSGAGNEQFF
TRBJ1-1,TRBD1,TRBV19,.,TGTGCCAGTAGTCCGCACCCGGGACAGGGGGAAACTGAAGCTTTCTTT,CASSPHPGQGETEAFF
TRBJ2-2,TRBD1,TRBV5-6,once,TGTGCCAGCAGCTTAATGGACAGGGTAGGAACCGGGGAGCTGTTTTTT,CASSLMDRVGTGELFF
TRBJ2-7,.,TRBV7-2,.,TGTGCCAGCAGCTTAAAGGTTAGCTCCTACGAGCAGTACTTC,CASSLKVSSYEQYF
TRBJ1-5,.,TRBV11-3,.,TGTGCCAGCAGCGGGGGCGGGGTTTCTCGCAATCAGCCCCAGCATTTT,CASSGGGVSRNQPQHF
TRBJ1-4,.,TRBV12-5,.,TGTGCTAGTGGTTTGGTACAAGGGACTACTAATGAAAAACTGTTTTTT,CASGLVQGTTNEKLFF
TRBJ2-1,.,TRBV14,.,TGTGCCAGCAGCGCCGACGTAGCGGCCTACAATGAGCAGTTCTTC,CASSADVAAYNEQFF
TRBJ1-1,.,TRBV3-1/TRBV3-2,.,TGCGCGACCAACACTGAAGCTTTCTTT,CATNTEAFF
TRBJ1-4,.,TRBV7-2,.,TGTGCCAGCAGCCCCGGGGTTTTTGGCACTAATGAAAAACTGTTTTTT,CASSPGVFGTNEKLFF
TRBJ1-4,TRBD1,TRBV2,.,TGTGCCAGCAGGTCCCAGGGGGGTGGGCATAATGAAAAACTGTTTTTT,CASRSQGGGHNEKLFF
TRBJ1-2,.,TRBV27,.,TGTGCCAGCAGTCCACGACAAGCCGCCTATGGCTACACCTTC,CASSPRQAAYGYTF
TRBJ2-1,.,TRBV5-6,.,TGTGCCAGCAGCCACATTGCGGCTCCGGGGAATGAGCAGTTCTTC,CASSHIAAPGNEQFF
TRBJ2-5,.,TRBV27,.,TGTGCCAGCAGTTTGGGGGGCGGAGAGACCCAGTACTTC,CASSLGGGETQYF
TRBJ2-5,TRBD2,TRBV4-1,.,TGCGCCAGCAGCCAAGCCGGGGGGGCTGAGACCCAGTACTTC,CASSQAGGAETQYF
TRBJ2-5,TRBD2,TRBV15,.,TGTGCCACCAGCAGAGAAGCTAGCGGGGGGGAGACCCAGTACTTC,CATSREASGGETQYF
TRBJ2-5,.,TRBV7-3,.,TGTGCCAGCAGCCCCTGGGGCACCGGGTACCAAGAGACCCAGTACTTC,CASSPWGTGYQETQYF
TRBJ2-1,TRBD1,TRBV7-9,.,TGTGCCAGCAGCCCTCCGGTGACAGGGAAACGAGAAGAGCAGTTCTTC,CASSPPVTGKREEQFF
TRBJ1-3,.,TRBV2,few,TGTGCCAGCAGTGATGGCACGGATGGAAACACCATATATTTT,CASSDGTDGNTIYF
TRBJ1-5,.,TRBV13,.,TGTGCCAGCAGTTTAGCCGCGAGACGGCCCCAGCATTTT,CASSLAARRPQHF
TRBJ2-7,.,TRBV4-3,few,TGCGCCAGCAGCCAAGACTTCAGGGGTACCTACGAGCAGTACTTC,CASSQDFRGTYEQYF
TRBJ2-7,.,TRBV2,.,TGTGCCAGCACCACTACGGTACAGGGCTACGAGCAGTACTTC,CASTTTVQGYEQYF
TRBJ2-7,.,TRBV4-1,.,TGCGCCAGCAGCCAAGTACCGGCCGCGGCCTACGAGCAGTACTTC,CASSQVPAAAYEQYF
TRBJ1-5,TRBD1,TRBV19,.,TGTGCCAGTAGAACAGGGGGAACTAGCAATCAGCCCCAGCATTTT,CASRTGGTSNQPQHF
TRBJ2-7,.,TRBV18,few,TGTGCCAGCTCACCACCGGAGTCAGGGGGGTACGAGCAGTACTTC,CASSPPESGGYEQYF
TRBJ2-1,.,TRBV10-1,.,TGCGCCAGCAGTTCTGGGGAGGAGGGGTACAATGAGCAGTTCTTC,CASSSGEEGYNEQFF
TRBJ1-2,.,TRBV5-1,.,TGCGCCAGCAGCCCTACCTTGGATTTCTATGGCTACACCTTC,CASSPTLDFYGYTF
TRBJ2-1,TRBD1,TRBV5-8,.,TGTGCCAGCATCCAATTTGGGACAGGGGGTAATGAGCAGTTCTTC,CASIQFGTGGNEQFF
TRBJ2-7,TRBD2,TRBV7-2,.,TGTGCCAGCAGCCCACGGGGCGGGAGAGTCAGGGAGCAGTACTTC,CASSPRGGRVREQYF
TRBJ2-7,TRBD2,TRBV9,.,TGTGCCAGCAGCGTACTAGCGGGCGAGCAGTACTTC,CASSVLAGEQYF
TRBJ1-2,.,TRBV5-1,.,TGCGCCAGCGCAGGGGATGGCTACACCTTC,CASAGDGYTF
TRBJ1-5,.,TRBV28,.,TGTGCCAGCCAAGGGTTAAACAATCAGCCCCAGCATTTT,CASQGLNNQPQHF
TRBJ1-2,.,TRBV4-3,.,TGCGCCAGCAGCCAGTTCGGGGAACTCGGGGGCTACACCTTC,CASSQFGELGGYTF
TRBJ2-1,.,TRBV7-3,.,TGTGCCAGCAGCTCGGACCTCTACAATGAGCAGTTCTTC,CASSSDLYNEQFF
TRBJ2-7,.,TRBV7-6,.,TGTGCCAGCAGCACGCCGCCGGGTGAGCAGTACTTC,CASSTPPGEQYF
TRBJ2-3,TRBD1,TRBV9,few,TGTGCCAGCAGCGCCTCCGGGACAGGGGGCTCCGATACGCAGTATTTT,CASSASGTGGSDTQYF
TRBJ2-1,TRBD1,TRBV5-6,.,TGTGCCAGCAGCTTCTCTGGGACAGACTACAATGAGCAGTTCTTC,CASSFSGTDYNEQFF
TRBJ2-1,TRBD1,TRBV30,once,TGTGCCTGGGAGCTCCGGGACAGAATGTACAATGAGCAGTTCTTC,CAWELRDRMYNEQFF
TRBJ2-3,TRBD1,TRBV29-1,.,TGCAGCGCCGACGTACAGGGGTGGGGCACAGATACGCAGTATTTT,CSADVQGWGTDTQYF